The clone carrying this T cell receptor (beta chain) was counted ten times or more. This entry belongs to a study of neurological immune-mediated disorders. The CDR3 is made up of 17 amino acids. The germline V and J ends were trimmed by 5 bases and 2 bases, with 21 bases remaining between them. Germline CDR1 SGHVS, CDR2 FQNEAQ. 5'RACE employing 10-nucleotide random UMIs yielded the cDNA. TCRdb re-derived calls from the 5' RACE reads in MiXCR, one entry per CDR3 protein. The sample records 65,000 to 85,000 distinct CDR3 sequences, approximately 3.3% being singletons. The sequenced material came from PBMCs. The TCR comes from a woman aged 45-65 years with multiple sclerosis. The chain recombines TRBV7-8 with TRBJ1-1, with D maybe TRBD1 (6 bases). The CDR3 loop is CASSPALRRGKNTEAFF. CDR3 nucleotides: TGTGCCAGCAGCCCTGCCCTTCGGAGGGGGAAAAACACTGAAGCTTTCTTT.